This entry lists 17 T cell receptor beta chains sequenced from one sample in a study of T cells in Graves' hyperthyroidism and ophthalmopathy. TCR beta CDR3 regions were amplified from RNA. The HTBI set primed first-round TCR CDR3 RT-PCR. Using its own MiXCR run on the multiplex PCR reads, TCRdb lists one record per CDR3 protein. The table shows nearly 250,000 distinct CDR3 sequences, with around 26% occurring only once. The sequencing input was blood. These receptors originate from a woman in her thirties or forties with Graves' ophthalmopathy.

The chain has TRBV11-2 and TRBJ2-5, with D uncertain. Trimming took 3 bases from V and 3 from J, leaving 11 bases between them. The germline V gene has CDR1 SGHAT and CDR2 FQNNGV. The CDR3 has 14 residues. The DNA of the CDR3 is TGTGCCAGCAGCTTGGAAGGCAGAAAAGAGACCCAGTACTTC. It translates to CASSLEGRKETQYF. Based on the CDR3 plus reference TRBV11-2 and TRBJ2-5, the full variable domain is EAGVAQSPRYKIIEKRQSVAFWCNPISGHATLYWYQQILGQGPKLLIQFQNNGVVDDSQLPKDRFSAERLKGVDSTLKIQPAKLEDSAVYLCASSLEGRKETQYFGPGTRLLVL.

This clonotype was recorded many times. The V call is TRBV7-9, the J call TRBJ2-5; D is uncertain. Germline lookup yields CDR1 SEHNR and CDR2 FQNEAQ (reference sequence). Trimming took 8 bases from V and 4 from J, leaving 14 bases between them. This CDR3 region has 13 residues. The CDR3 spells CASHGQAGETQYF. As DNA, the CDR3 is TGTGCCAGCCACGGGCAGGCCGGAGAGACCCAGTACTTC.

Ten or more counts support this clonotype. The V call is TRBV6-5, the J call TRBJ2-7, with 10 bases that match TRBD2. The V gene's germline CDR1 is MNHEY and CDR2 SVGAGI. The V and J ends lost 4 bases and 4 bases, in that order; junction bases with no gene match: 7. The CDR3 totals 15 residues. The CDR3 is CASSLSGRALYEQYF. The CDR3 DNA reads as TGTGCCAGCAGTTTAAGCGGGAGGGCCTTATACGAGCAGTACTTC.

This clonotype was seen many times. The chain couples TRBV30 to TRBJ2-5, with unresolved D. Per the germline V gene, CDR1 is GTSNPN and CDR2 is SVGIG (reference sequence). The germline V and J ends were trimmed by 0 bases and 6 bases, with 5 bases remaining between them. The CDR3 is made up of 11 amino acids. For the CDR3, the DNA is TGTGCCTGGAGTGTAGAACAGACCCAGTACTTC. Translation gives CAWSVEQTQYF.

In this sample, this clonotype turned up a few times. V gene TRBV12-3 or TRBV12-4 combines with J gene TRBJ2-2; no reliable D call. The CDR3 is made up of 13 amino acids. V was cut by 3 bases and J by 4 bases, with 6 bases left in between. The CDR3 spells CASSFLVTGELFF. The CDR3 DNA follows: TGTGCCAGCAGTTTTCTAGTCACCGGGGAGCTGTTTTTT.

This clonotype was recorded many times. The chain recombines TRBV20-1 with TRBJ2-7; weak D call: TRBD1 (5 bases). Per the germline V gene, CDR1 is DFQATT and CDR2 is SNEGSKA (reference sequence). The CDR3 runs to 16 residues. Trimming shortened V by 3 bases and J by 0 bases, and 18 bases separated the two germline ends. This CDR3 reads CSASPFTQASSYEQYF. For the CDR3, the DNA is TGCAGTGCTAGCCCTTTTACACAGGCTTCCTCCTACGAGCAGTACTTC.

This clonotype was recorded at least ten times. The J gene is TRBJ2-7, the V gene TRBV20-1, with a weak D call TRBD1 (6 bases). Per germline, CDR1 DFQATT and CDR2 SNEGSKA (reference sequence). This CDR3 comprises 16 residues. V was trimmed by 2 bases and J by 0 bases, leaving 17 bases between them. The CDR3 loop reads CSARPSASGVSYEQYF. CDR3 sequence (DNA): TGCAGTGCTAGACCCTCTGCGTCAGGGGTCTCCTACGAGCAGTACTTC.

This clonotype was found many times. The gene calls are TRBV9 and TRBJ1-5; maybe TRBD1 (6 bases). The CDR3 runs to 18 residues. V was shortened by 1 base and J by 4 bases, with 21 bases between the two germline ends. CDR1 is SGDLS, CDR2 YYNGEE, per germline. CDR3 residues: CASSVKGCWEQGNQPQHF. The CDR3 DNA is TGTGCCAGCAGCGTAAAAGGGTGTTGGGAACAGGGTAATCAGCCCCAGCATTTT.

This clonotype was counted ten times or more. The chain couples TRBV5-5 to TRBJ1-1; D unclear. Per the germline V gene, CDR1 is SGHKS and CDR2 is YYEKEE (reference sequence). This CDR3 has 14 residues. V was clipped by 0 bases and J by 1 base, with 7 bases between them. CDR3 amino acids: CASSLGRPNTEAFF. The CDR3 DNA sequence: TGTGCCAGCAGCTTGGGCCGGCCGAACACTGAAGCTTTCTTT.

This clonotype appeared many times. V and J are TRBV9 and TRBJ1-3; tentatively, D is TRBD1 (6 bases). V was trimmed by 3 bases and J by 0 bases, leaving 10 bases between them. The CDR3 has 15 amino acids. Germline loops: CDR1 SGDLS, CDR2 YYNGEE. The CDR3 is CASSEGGHSGNTIYF. The CDR3 nucleotides read TGTGCCAGCAGCGAAGGGGGGCACTCTGGAAACACCATATATTTT. Full variable domain (outside the CDR3, taken from reference TRBV9 and TRBJ1-3): DSGVTQTPKHLITATGQRVTLRCSPRSGDLSVYWYQQSLDQGLQFLIQYYNGEERAKGNILERFSAQQFPDLHSELNLSSLELGDSALYFCASSEGGHSGNTIYFGEGSWLTVV.

This clonotype was counted many times. The rearrangement links TRBV28 to TRBJ2-7; D is undetermined. The CDR3 contains 14 residues. Deletions cut 5 bases from V and 4 bases from J, with 15 bases between. CDR1 and CDR2 (germline): MDHEN, SYDVKM. The CDR3 region is CASSPSRPPYEQYF. The CDR3 DNA follows: TGTGCCAGCAGTCCATCTCGACCCCCTTACGAGCAGTACTTC.

This clonotype showed up many times. The chain combines TRBV28 with TRBJ1-1; maybe TRBD1 (6 bases). Trimming stripped 0 bases from V and 1 base from J, with 12 bases between. Per the germline V gene, CDR1 is MDHEN and CDR2 is SYDVKM. The CDR3 extends over 16 amino acids. The CDR3 sequence: CASSLWGAGRNTEAFF. For the CDR3, the DNA is TGTGCCAGCAGTTTATGGGGGGCAGGAAGGAACACTGAAGCTTTCTTT.

This clonotype was found many times. The chain couples TRBV27 to TRBJ1-2, with TRBD1 matching over 8 bases. This CDR3 comprises 14 residues. The germline CDR1 and CDR2 sequences are MNHEY and SMNVEV (reference sequence). V lost 6 bases and J lost 1; bases outside the gene matches: 4. In DNA, the CDR3 is TGTGCCAGCAGGGGTACAGGGGGTAACTATGGCTACACCTTC. Amino acids: CASRGTGGNYGYTF.

This clonotype was counted many times. J is TRBJ1-1 and V is TRBV5-1; D gene unclear. The CDR3 is made up of 14 amino acids. V was shortened by 0 bases and J by 1 base, with 7 bases between the two germline ends. Germline CDR1 SGHRS, CDR2 YFSETQ. DNA for the CDR3: TGCGCCAGCAGCTTGGCGGCAGCGAACACTGAAGCTTTCTTT. Translated, it gives CASSLAAANTEAFF.

This rearrangement joins TRBV30 to TRBJ2-7; weak D call: TRBD2 (7 bases). With 5 bases removed from V and 5 bases from J, the gap between germline ends came to 16 bases. The CDR3 extends over 13 amino acids. CDR1 is GTSNPN and CDR2 is SVGIG in the germline V gene (reference sequence). CDR3 sequence: CAWGRGFGNEQYF. CDR3 sequence (DNA): TGTGCCTGGGGGAGGGGGTTCGGCAACGAGCAGTACTTC.

This clonotype was seen repeatedly, ten times or more. The chain combines TRBV15 with TRBJ2-2; tentative D call: TRBD2 (6 bases). CDR1 is LNHNV and CDR2 is YYDKDF in the germline V gene (reference sequence). V was clipped by 5 bases and J by 6 bases, with 16 bases between them. The CDR3 consists of 15 residues. The CDR3 protein is CATSPQRRESGELFF. The CDR3 DNA is TGTGCCACCAGCCCACAAAGGAGGGAGTCCGGGGAGCTGTTTTTT.

The chain links TRBV2 to TRBJ1-1; perhaps TRBD1 as D (6 bases). Germline assignment: CDR1 SNHLY and CDR2 FYNNEI. Trimming took off 5 bases at V and 0 bases at J, with 10 bases between the two ends. This CDR3 is 14 amino acids long. CDR3 amino acids: CASSLKGVNTEAFF. The CDR3, as DNA: TGTGCCAGCAGTTTGAAGGGGGTGAACACTGAAGCTTTCTTT.